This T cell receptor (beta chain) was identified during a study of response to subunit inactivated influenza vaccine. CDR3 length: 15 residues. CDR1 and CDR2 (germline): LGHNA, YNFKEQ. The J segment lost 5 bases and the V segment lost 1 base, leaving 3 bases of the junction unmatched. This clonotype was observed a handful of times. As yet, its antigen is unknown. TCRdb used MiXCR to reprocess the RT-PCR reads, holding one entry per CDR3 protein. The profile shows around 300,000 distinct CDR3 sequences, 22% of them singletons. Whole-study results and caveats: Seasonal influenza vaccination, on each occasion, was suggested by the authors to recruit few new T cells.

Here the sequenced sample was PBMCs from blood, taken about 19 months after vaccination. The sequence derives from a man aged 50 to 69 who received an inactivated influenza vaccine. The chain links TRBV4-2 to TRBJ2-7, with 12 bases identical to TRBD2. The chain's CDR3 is CASSQGLAGVDEQYF. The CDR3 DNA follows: TGTGCCAGCAGCCAAGGACTAGCGGGAGTCGACGAGCAGTACTTC.